This passage covers 5 T cell receptor beta chains from one sample sequenced in a study of T cells in Graves' hyperthyroidism and ophthalmopathy. The source material, RNA transcripts, was used to amplify TCR beta CDR3 regions. RT-PCR in the first round (using the HTBI primer set) targeted the TCR CDR3. TCRdb reprocessed the multiplex PCR reads with MiXCR, giving one entry per CDR3 protein. The table records a few hundred thousand distinct CDR3 sequences, roughly 17% of them present only once. The material sequenced was blood. The receptors were gathered from a woman aged 45-59 years with Graves' hyperthyroidism.

The V and J genes are TRBV5-4 and TRBJ2-1; unclear D gene. Germline CDR1 SGHNT, CDR2 YYREEE (reference sequence). This CDR3 contains 12 residues. With 2 bases removed from V and 7 bases from J, the gap between germline ends came to 7 bases. The CDR3 bases are TGTGCCAGCAGCTTCGGAGTAAATGAGCAGTTCTTC. Protein sequence: CASSFGVNEQFF.

The chain is built from TRBV6-2 or TRBV6-3 and TRBJ2-7, with D perhaps given as TRBD1 or TRBD2 (6 bases each). Germline V gene lookup returns CDR1 MNHEY and CDR2 SVGEGT. CDR3 size: 16 residues. V gave up 5 bases and J gave up 3 bases, with 20 bases separating them. The CDR3 loop reads CASSPLLGGAYYEQYF. In DNA, the CDR3 is TGTGCCAGCAGTCCCCTGTTGGGGGGCGCTTACTACGAGCAGTACTTC.

This clonotype was recorded a few times. The chain has TRBV29-1 and TRBJ2-7, with D maybe TRBD1 (6 bases). This CDR3 spans 12 amino acids. Germline V CDR1 and CDR2: SQVTM, ANQGSEA. The V end lost 7 bases, the J end lost 3 bases, and 13 bases lay between the germline ends. The CDR3 sequence is CSAQGGYYEQYF. CDR3 nucleotide sequence: TGCAGCGCTCAAGGGGGTTACTACGAGCAGTACTTC.

This clonotype was recorded at least ten times. The chain couples TRBV7-2 to TRBJ2-1; D uncertain. CDR3 length equals 15 residues. V dropped 5 bases and J dropped 9 bases, with 20 bases sitting between them. From germline, CDR1 is SGHTA and CDR2 FQGNSA. CDR3 sequence (DNA): TGTGCCAGCAGCCCCGACCCGTTTGCGTACTCTGAGCAGTTCTTC. Encoded protein: CASSPDPFAYSEQFF.

On this clonotype: It may be a read error: a sequence one base away is much more abundant. The rearrangement links TRBV30 to TRBJ1-1, with D unclear. CDR1 GTSNPN and CDR2 SVGIG come from the germline V gene (reference sequence). This CDR3 is 12 amino acids long. V lost 2 bases and J lost 6, with 10 bases in between. The CDR3 nucleotides are TGTGCCTGGAGTCCTCGTGTGGCTGAAGCTTTCTTT. It translates to CAWSPRVAEAFF.